These T cell receptor beta chains were read from a single sample in a study of shared clonotypes between healthy human individuals. Assay used: immunoSEQ multiplex PCR; TCRdb lists only in-frame clones, some missing. This table has more than 2 million clones, almost 96% appearing once. Material: naive CD4+ T cells sorted from blood. The receptors were sampled from a man aged 18 to 30 in good health. CDR3s leave out the opening cysteine and the closing phenylalanine or tryptophan. Not every row has a clone size; where given, it reads once, few, many or a size class.

>TRBV6-5|-
ASSYRSGGPYEQY
>TRBV28|-
ATRGEKLF
>TRBV4-3|-
ASSQEWGSSGTVEQF
>TRBV2|-
AQRKRLAGGTYEQY
>TRBV27|-
ASSLKTGVYGYT
>TRBV27|once
ASSLSRGGHNSPLH
>TRBV5-1|-
ASSLELAKGDTQY
>TRBV7-9|-
ASSLDLYTGELF
>TRBV9|once
ASSVEGTLNQPQH
>TRBV7-2|-
ASSVRGTGRGYT
>TRBV28|-
ASSFRPGPLRQPQH
>TRBV2|-
ASSEAGFTDTQY
>TRBV28|-
ASSLGTGVSNQPQH
>TRBV6-5|-
ASSSSRSLSYEQY
>TRBV10-1|-
ASSDSASLDRENTEAF
>TRBV14|few
ASSQGLDVDTEAF
>TRBV7-6|-
ASRGGSNEQF
>TRBV7-6|-
ASSLGGSTEAF
>TRBV29-1|-
SVAGQDTEAF
>TRBV4-2|-
ASSQDLRQETQY